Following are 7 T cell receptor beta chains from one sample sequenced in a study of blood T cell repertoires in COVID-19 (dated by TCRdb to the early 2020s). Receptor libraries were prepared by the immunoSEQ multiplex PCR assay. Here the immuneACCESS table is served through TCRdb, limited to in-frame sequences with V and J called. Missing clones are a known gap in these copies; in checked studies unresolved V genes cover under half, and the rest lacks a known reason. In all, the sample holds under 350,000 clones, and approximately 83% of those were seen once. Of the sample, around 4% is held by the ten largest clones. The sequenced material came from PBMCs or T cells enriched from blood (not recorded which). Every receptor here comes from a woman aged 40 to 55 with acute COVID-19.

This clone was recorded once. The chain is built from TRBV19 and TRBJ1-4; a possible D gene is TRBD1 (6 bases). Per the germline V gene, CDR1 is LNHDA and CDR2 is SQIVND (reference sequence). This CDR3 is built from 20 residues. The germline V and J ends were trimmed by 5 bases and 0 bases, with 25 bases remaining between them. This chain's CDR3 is CASSLFAGASHFATNEKLFF. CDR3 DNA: TGTGCCAGTAGTCTATTCGCAGGGGCCTCCCACTTTGCAACTAATGAAAAACTGTTTTTT. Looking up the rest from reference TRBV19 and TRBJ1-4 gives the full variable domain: DGGITQSPKYLFRKEGQNVTLSCEQNLNHDAMYWYRQDPGQGLRLIYYSQIVNDFQKGDIAEGYSVSREKKESFPLTVTSAQKNPTAFYLCASSLFAGASHFATNEKLFFGSGTQLSVL.

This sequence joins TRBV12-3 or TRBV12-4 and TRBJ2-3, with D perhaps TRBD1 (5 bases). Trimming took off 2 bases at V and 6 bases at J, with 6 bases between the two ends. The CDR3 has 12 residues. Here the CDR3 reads CASSLKGDTQYF. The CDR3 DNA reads TGTGCCAGCAGTTTAAAGGGGGATACGCAGTATTTT.

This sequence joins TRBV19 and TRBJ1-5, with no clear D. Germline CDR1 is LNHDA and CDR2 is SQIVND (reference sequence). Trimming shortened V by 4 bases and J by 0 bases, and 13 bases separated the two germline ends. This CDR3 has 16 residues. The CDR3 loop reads CASSKARSNSNQPQHF. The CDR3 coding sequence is TGTGCCAGTAGTAAAGCCCGGAGTAATAGCAATCAGCCCCAGCATTTT.

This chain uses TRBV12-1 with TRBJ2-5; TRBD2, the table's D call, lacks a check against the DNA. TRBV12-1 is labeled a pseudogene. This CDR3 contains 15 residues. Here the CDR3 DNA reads TGTGCCAGCAGCTTTGGAGTTATGGTCTGGGAGACCCAGTACTTC. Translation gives CASSFGVMVWETQYF.

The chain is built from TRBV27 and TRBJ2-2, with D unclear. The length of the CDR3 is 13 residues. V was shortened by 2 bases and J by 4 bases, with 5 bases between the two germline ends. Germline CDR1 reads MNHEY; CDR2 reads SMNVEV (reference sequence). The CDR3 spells CASSLVITGELFF. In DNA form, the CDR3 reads TGTGCCAGCAGTTTAGTCATCACCGGGGAGCTGTTTTTT.

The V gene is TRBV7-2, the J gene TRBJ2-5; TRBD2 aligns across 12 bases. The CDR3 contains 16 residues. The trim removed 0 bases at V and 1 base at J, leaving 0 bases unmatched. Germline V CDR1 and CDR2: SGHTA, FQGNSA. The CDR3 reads CASSLATSGGQETQYF. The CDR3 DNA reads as TGTGCCAGCAGCTTAGCGACTAGCGGGGGCCAAGAGACCCAGTACTTC.

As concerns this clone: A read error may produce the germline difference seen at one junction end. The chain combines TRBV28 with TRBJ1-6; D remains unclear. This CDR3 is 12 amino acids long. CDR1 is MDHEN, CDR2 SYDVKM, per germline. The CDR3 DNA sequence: TGTGCCACCACACATAATAACTCACCCCTCCACTTT. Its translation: CATTHNNSPLHF.